This T cell receptor beta chain was sequenced during a study of T cells in Graves' hyperthyroidism and ophthalmopathy. Study-wide findings and caveats: Ophthalmopathy got predicted by the model a median about 6.7 months before its onset.

RNA transcripts yielded amplified TCR beta CDR3 regions. RT-PCR in the first round (using the HTBI primer set) targeted the TCR CDR3. Each CDR3 protein gets one entry after TCRdb re-called the multiplex PCR reads with MiXCR. Of about 640,000 distinct CDR3 sequences listed, around 20% are singletons. Germline-derived CDR1 and CDR2 are MDHEN and SYDVKM. The CDR3 region is 15 residues in length, termini included. This clonotype was picked up many times. The antigen remains undetermined. It is unclear where the CDR3 begins or ends on the DNA, so no DNA is shown, and the CDR3 is as TCRdb lists it. Input material: blood. This clonotype was sampled from a man aged 25-45 years with Graves' ophthalmopathy. The gene calls are TRBV28 and TRBJ2-3; the D call TRBD1 from the table was never checked on the DNA. The CDR3 loop is CASSSSTGGADTQYF.